These 29 T cell receptor beta chains were sequenced from one sample in a study of technical replicates of blood from several donors listed by TCRdb under 2017. Libraries were prepared through the immunoSEQ multiplex PCR assay. What TCRdb holds here is the immuneACCESS table cut down to in-frame rearrangements. Part of the clones is not present; checked against another copy, under half of the missing clones reflect an unresolved V gene, and the others are unexplained. The sample table holds around 80,000 clones, of which about 97% were seen once. The leading ten clones occupy just over 0.3% of the sample. Material: T cells isolated from PBMCs. All receptors derive from a human donor in good health.

The chain is built from TRBV30 and TRBJ2-7; TRBD2 might be the D (5 bases). The CDR3 runs 14 residues. The V end lost 0 bases, the J end lost 0 bases, and 9 bases lay between the germline ends. Germline V gene lookup returns CDR1 GTSNPN and CDR2 SVGIG (reference sequence). CDR3 DNA: TGTGCCTGGAGTGTAACTCGGGGCTCCTACGAGCAGTACTTC. It is translated as CAWSVTRGSYEQYF.

The chain recombines TRBV4-3 with TRBJ2-1, with 8 bases matching TRBD2. This CDR3 comprises 15 residues. The V gene end was trimmed by 1 base and the J gene end by 4 bases; junction bases not matched to a gene: 3. In germline, CDR1 is LGHNA, CDR2 YSLEER. The CDR3 loop is CASSQAGGPYNEQFF. For the CDR3, the DNA is TGCGCCAGCAGCCAAGCGGGAGGGCCTTACAATGAGCAGTTCTTC.

This clone was recorded once. Sequence at one end of the junction differs from germline and may be a read error. The chain combines TRBV28 with TRBJ2-7, with D hard to call. Germline V CDR1 and CDR2: MDHEN, SYDVKM. The CDR3 runs 13 residues. The CDR3 spells CASSLDWSSEQYF. The CDR3 nucleotides read TGTGCCAGCAGTCTTGACTGGTCCTCCGAGCAGTACTTC.

The chain has TRBV28 and TRBJ2-7; weak D call: TRBD2 (5 bases). V lost 3 bases, J lost 7 bases, and 7 bases lay in between. Per germline, CDR1 MDHEN and CDR2 SYDVKM. The CDR3 is made up of 11 amino acids. CDR3 amino acids: CASSLQREQYF. CDR3 DNA: TGTGCCAGCAGTTTGCAGCGGGAGCAGTACTTC. Full variable domain (outside the CDR3, taken from reference TRBV28 and TRBJ2-7): DVKVTQSSRYLVKRTGEKVFLECVQDMDHENMFWYRQDPGLGLRLIYFSYDVKMKEKGDIPEGYSVSREKKERFSLILESASTNQTSMYLCASSLQREQYFGPGTRLTVT.

V usage is TRBV6-6 and J usage is TRBJ1-2, with D unclear. This CDR3 spans 11 amino acids. The ends were cut back, 4 bases at V and 5 bases at J, with 5 bases in the middle. CDR1 MNHNY and CDR2 SVGAGI come from the germline V gene (reference sequence). The CDR3 reads CASSSRYGYTF. The DNA for the CDR3 is TGTGCCAGCAGTTCTAGATATGGCTACACCTTC.

The V and J genes are TRBV27 and TRBJ2-7, with 8 bases aligning to TRBD2. This CDR3 is built from 13 residues. Trimming removed 6 bases from V and 5 bases from J; junction bases left unmatched: 6. The germline gives CDR1 MNHEY, CDR2 SMNVEV (reference sequence). Written as DNA, the CDR3 is TGTGCCAGCAGCGCCAGCGGGAGCCACGAGCAGTACTTC. The encoded protein is CASSASGSHEQYF.

CDR3 bases: TGTGCCAGCAGCGGATTAACGGGGACTGAAGCTTTCTTT. Protein sequence: CASSGLTGTEAFF. V usage is TRBV9 and J usage is TRBJ1-1; D is undetermined. The germline V gene has CDR1 SGDLS and CDR2 YYNGEE. The CDR3 has 13 amino acids. V was cut by 3 bases and J by 5 bases, with 11 bases left in between.

The rearrangement uses TRBV13 and TRBJ2-1, with TRBD2 matching 8 bases. The CDR3 has 15 residues. The J segment lost 1 base and the V segment lost 4 bases, leaving 3 bases of the junction unmatched. The germline V gene encodes CDR1 PRHDT and CDR2 FYEKMQ (reference sequence). This CDR3 is CASSSGRVSYNEQFF. In nucleotides, the CDR3 is TGTGCCAGCAGCTCCGGGAGGGTTTCCTACAATGAGCAGTTCTTC.

The chain employs TRBV15 and TRBJ2-5; D may be TRBD2 (6 bases). This CDR3 comprises 15 residues. With 0 bases removed from V and 5 bases from J, the gap between germline ends came to 13 bases. The germline gives CDR1 LNHNV, CDR2 YYDKDF (reference sequence). This CDR3 reads CATSRDGGSWETQYF. CDR3 nucleotide sequence: TGTGCCACCAGCAGAGATGGGGGGTCTTGGGAGACCCAGTACTTC.

This clone came up a few times. The V and J genes are TRBV30 and TRBJ1-2; no reliable D call. This CDR3 contains 14 residues. The germline CDR1 and CDR2 sequences are GTSNPN and SVGIG (reference sequence). V dropped 1 base and J dropped 0 bases, with 9 bases sitting between them. The CDR3 loop reads CAWSGQVANYGYTF. The CDR3 bases are TGTGCCTGGAGTGGGCAGGTCGCTAACTATGGCTACACCTTC.

The genes are TRBV2 and TRBJ2-5; a possible D gene is TRBD1 (6 bases). Trimming pared 4 bases from V and 1 base from J, leaving 7 bases between. This CDR3 has 13 residues. CDR1 SNHLY and CDR2 FYNNEI come from the germline V gene. CDR3 coding DNA: TGTGCCAGCAGTGGGACAGTCCAAGAGACCCAGTACTTC. This translates into CASSGTVQETQYF.

This CDR3 is CASSQGQDQFYEQYF. The CDR3 DNA reads TGCGCCAGCAGCCAAGGACAGGACCAATTCTACGAGCAGTACTTC. The chain carries TRBV4-1 and TRBJ2-7, with D perhaps TRBD1 (6 bases). Trimming stripped 1 base from V and 3 bases from J, with 13 bases between. Germline V gene sequence: CDR1 MGHRA, CDR2 YSYEKL. The CDR3 covers 15 residues.

The J gene is TRBJ2-3, the V gene TRBV7-2; 7 positions match TRBD2. There are 15 residues in the CDR3. Germline V gene lookup returns CDR1 SGHTA and CDR2 FQGNSA. Trimming took 3 bases from V and 0 from J; bases not matched to a gene: 3. CDR3 DNA: TGTGCCAGCAGCTTGGATAGCGGGAGCACAGATACGCAGTATTTT. It is translated as CASSLDSGSTDTQYF. Looking up the rest from reference TRBV7-2 and TRBJ2-3 gives the full variable domain: GAGVSQSPSNKVTEKGKDVELRCDPISGHTALYWYRQSLGQGLEFLIYFQGNSAPDKSGLPSDRFSAERTGGSVSTLTIQRTQQEDSAVYLCASSLDSGSTDTQYFGPGTRLTVL.

The V call is TRBV29-1, the J call TRBJ2-7; 9 bases line up with TRBD2. In germline, CDR1 is SQVTM, CDR2 ANQGSEA. V dropped 1 base and J dropped 2; count of bases not matched to a gene: 12. The CDR3 has 17 residues. The CDR3 reads CSVEGGVTSGFPYEQYF. CDR3 DNA sequence: TGCAGCGTTGAAGGGGGGGTCACTAGCGGGTTTCCCTACGAGCAGTACTTC.

This chain links TRBV10-1 with TRBJ2-1; TRBD2 agrees at 11 bases. The CDR3 length is 18 residues. Germline CDR1 and CDR2: WNHNN and SYGVQD (reference sequence). Trimming at V came to 5 bases and at J to 7 bases, leaving 16 bases not matched to a gene. Written as DNA, the CDR3 is TGCGCCAGCAGTAATCCTTCTAGCGGGGGGTTCTCGAGGAATGAGCAGTTCTTC. Protein product: CASSNPSSGGFSRNEQFF.

The chain joins TRBV5-1 to TRBJ2-2, with D perhaps matching TRBD2 (6 bases). Germline V gene sequence: CDR1 SGHRS, CDR2 YFSETQ. This CDR3 contains 16 residues. The ends were cut back, 1 base at V and 3 bases at J, with 13 bases in the middle. CDR3 coding DNA: TGCGCCAGCAGCTTGTCTGCGGGATCGGACACCGGGGAGCTGTTTTTT. Translation gives CASSLSAGSDTGELFF. Based on the CDR3 plus reference TRBV5-1 and TRBJ2-2, the full variable domain is KAGVTQTPRYLIKTRGQQVTLSCSPISGHRSVSWYQQTPGQGLQFLFEYFSETQRNKGNFPGRFSGRQFSNSRSEMNVSTLELGDSALYLCASSLSAGSDTGELFFGEGSRLTVL.

J is TRBJ2-7 and V is TRBV29-1; the match to TRBD2 covers 10 bases. J gave up 2 bases and V 3 bases, and 4 bases lay outside the gene matches. The length of the CDR3 is 14 residues. In germline, CDR1 is SQVTM, CDR2 ANQGSEA. The CDR3 spells CSVDIAGGTYEQYF. DNA of the CDR3: TGCAGCGTTGATATAGCGGGAGGTACCTACGAGCAGTACTTC.

This chain links TRBV5-1 with TRBJ2-2, with 8 positions matching TRBD2. In germline, CDR1 is SGHRS, CDR2 YFSETQ. This CDR3 is 15 amino acids long. Losses at the gene ends were 4 bases for V and 10 bases for J; bases not matched to a gene: 12. In DNA form, the CDR3 reads TGCGCCAGCAGCGTAGCGGGACTAGGTCGGGAGGAGCTGTTTTTT. Encoded protein: CASSVAGLGREELFF.

This clone was recorded a few times. The chain links TRBV7-9 to TRBJ1-1; the D is unclear. The CDR3 totals 13 residues. The V gene lost 6 bases and the J gene lost 0 bases, with 8 bases spanning the gap. Germline CDR1 is SEHNR and CDR2 is FQNEAQ (reference sequence). The CDR3 spells CASRADMNTEAFF. DNA of the CDR3: TGTGCCAGCAGGGCAGACATGAACACTGAAGCTTTCTTT. The full variable domain, its missing parts supplied by reference TRBV7-9 and TRBJ1-1, is DTGVSQNPRHKITKRGQNVTFRCDPISEHNRLYWYRQTLGQGPEFLTYFQNEAQLEKSRLLSDRFSAERPKGSFSTLEIQRTEQGDSAMYLCASRADMNTEAFFGQGTRLTVV.

The chain employs TRBV6-1 and TRBJ2-3; 14 bases line up with TRBD2. Trimming removed 1 base from V and 2 bases from J; junction bases left unmatched: 5. Germline loops: CDR1 MNHNS, CDR2 SASEGT. The CDR3 contains 18 residues. The CDR3 reads CASSEERTSGRFTDTQYF. Here the CDR3 DNA reads TGTGCCAGCAGTGAAGAAAGGACTAGCGGGAGGTTCACAGATACGCAGTATTTT.

V and J are TRBV11-2 and TRBJ2-7; possibly TRBD2 for D (5 bases). CDR3 size: 15 residues. Germline CDR1 reads SGHAT; CDR2 reads FQNNGV. Trimming removed 2 bases from V and 0 bases from J, with 11 bases in between. The CDR3 reads CASSLSLGDSYEQYF. In DNA, the CDR3 is TGTGCCAGCAGCTTAAGTCTCGGGGACTCCTACGAGCAGTACTTC.

This chain uses TRBV10-1 with TRBJ2-1; TRBD2 matches 8 bases. Looked up from germline, CDR1 is WNHNN and CDR2 is SYGVQD (reference sequence). The CDR3 covers 15 residues. J lost 9 bases, V lost 3 bases, and 10 bases had no gene match. CDR3 sequence reads: CASSESGSHGGEQFF. CDR3 DNA: TGCGCCAGCAGTGAAAGCGGGAGTCATGGCGGTGAGCAGTTCTTC.

The sample holds a few counts of this clone. The chain recombines TRBV5-4 with TRBJ2-1, with 8 positions matching TRBD1. Germline CDR1 is SGHNT and CDR2 is YYREEE (reference sequence). The CDR3 covers 15 residues. Trimming removed 4 bases from V and 4 bases from J; junction bases left unmatched: 7. This chain's CDR3 is CASSKGTGGYNEQFF. DNA of the CDR3: TGTGCCAGCAGCAAGGGGACAGGAGGGTACAATGAGCAGTTCTTC.

J is TRBJ2-7 and V is TRBV28; D remains unclear. Trimming cost V 5 bases and J 2 bases, with 13 bases left between them. Germline CDR1 is MDHEN and CDR2 is SYDVKM. This CDR3 is built from 14 residues. As DNA, the CDR3 is TGTGCCAGCAGTCCGCGACTGGGTCCCTACGAGCAGTACTTC. Protein: CASSPRLGPYEQYF. Full variable domain (remainder filled in from reference TRBV28 and TRBJ2-7): DVKVTQSSRYLVKRTGEKVFLECVQDMDHENMFWYRQDPGLGLRLIYFSYDVKMKEKGDIPEGYSVSREKKERFSLILESASTNQTSMYLCASSPRLGPYEQYFGPGTRLTVT.

The V gene is TRBV19, the J gene TRBJ2-7; a weak D match, TRBD2 (5 bases). Trimming cost V 3 bases and J 0 bases, with 9 bases left between them. The CDR3 is 14 amino acids. Germline lookup yields CDR1 LNHDA and CDR2 SQIVND (reference sequence). The CDR3 DNA reads as TGTGCCAGTAGTATTTCGGGGAGCTCCTACGAGCAGTACTTC. Protein: CASSISGSSYEQYF. Looking up the rest from reference TRBV19 and TRBJ2-7 gives the full variable domain: DGGITQSPKYLFRKEGQNVTLSCEQNLNHDAMYWYRQDPGQGLRLIYYSQIVNDFQKGDIAEGYSVSREKKESFPLTVTSAQKNPTAFYLCASSISGSSYEQYFGPGTRLTVT.

This clone has more than one count but fewer than ten. This chain joins TRBV7-8 and TRBJ2-7; a weak D match, TRBD1 (6 bases). With 0 bases removed from V and 1 base from J, the gap between germline ends came to 10 bases. The CDR3 is made up of 15 amino acids. Germline lookup yields CDR1 SGHVS and CDR2 FQNEAQ. The CDR3 DNA follows: TGTGCCAGCAGCTTAGCCAGGGGAAATTCCTACGAGCAGTACTTC. Its protein product is CASSLARGNSYEQYF.

The sample holds one count of this clone. V usage is TRBV9 and J usage is TRBJ2-2; 8 positions match TRBD2. J lost 3 bases, V lost 3 bases, and 7 bases had no gene match. This CDR3 comprises 16 residues. Germline CDR1 and CDR2: SGDLS and YYNGEE. The chain's CDR3 is CASSATGTSYTGELFF. The CDR3 DNA is TGTGCCAGCAGCGCAACCGGGACTAGTTACACCGGGGAGCTGTTTTTT. Combining the CDR3 with reference TRBV9 and TRBJ2-2 gives the whole variable domain DSGVTQTPKHLITATGQRVTLRCSPRSGDLSVYWYQQSLDQGLQFLIQYYNGEERAKGNILERFSAQQFPDLHSELNLSSLELGDSALYFCASSATGTSYTGELFFGEGSRLTVL.

The rearrangement uses TRBV13 and TRBJ2-1; 9 bases match TRBD1. J lost 8 bases, V lost 5 bases, and 13 bases had no gene match. Per germline, CDR1 PRHDT and CDR2 FYEKMQ (reference sequence). The CDR3 sequence is 16 residues long. The DNA of the CDR3 is TGTGCCAGCAGCGTTACAGGGGGCGCCGGGGACGATGAGCAGTTCTTC. Amino acid sequence: CASSVTGGAGDDEQFF.

This chain links TRBV7-2 with TRBJ1-4; D not certain. Trimming left V 4 bases short and J 4 bases short, with 10 bases between. The V gene's germline CDR1 is SGHTA and CDR2 FQGNSA. The CDR3 runs to 14 residues. CDR3 DNA sequence: TGTGCCAGCAGCTCCGACATCGTTAATGAAAAACTGTTTTTT. It translates to CASSSDIVNEKLFF.